In its sample, the clone carrying this T cell receptor (beta chain) was seen a few times. What it recognizes is unknown. Those patients with uncontrolled infection, other autoimmune disease, pregnancy or lactation were excluded. Together with thyroid ultrasound, orbital computed tomography, serum thyroxine and TRAb, clinical symptoms were used for diagnoses. Amplification targeted TCR beta CDR3 regions from RNA transcripts. Researchers ran a first-round RT-PCR on the TCR CDR3 using the HTBI primer set. TCRdb processed the multiplex PCR reads anew with MiXCR; each CDR3 protein has one entry. The top ten hold about two fifths of the sample, which has 500,000 to 650,000 distinct CDR3 sequences, 40% to 50% seen once. The V gene's germline CDR1 is SGHRS and CDR2 YFSETQ. The ends lost 3 bases at V and 3 bases at J; junction bases unmatched: 10. CDR3 size: 16 residues. The sample belongs to a study of T cells in Graves' hyperthyroidism and ophthalmopathy.

Study results and caveats: In blood, most of the thyroid clonotypes expanded above 0.001 were also present.

Sequenced sample: peripheral blood or thyroid tissue (not recorded which). This sequence originates from an adult woman with Graves' disease, either hyperthyroidism or ophthalmopathy (not recorded which). This chain uses TRBV5-1 with TRBJ1-2, with 8 bases matching TRBD1. The CDR3 DNA reads as TGCGCCAGCAGCTCCCGGACAGGGAAGGACTACTATGGCTACACCTTC. Its protein product is CASSSRTGKDYYGYTF.